Sequencing of this T cell receptor (beta chain) was carried out in a study of T cells in Graves' hyperthyroidism and ophthalmopathy. CDR1 and CDR2 from the germline V gene are SGHTA and FQGTGA. With 5 bases removed from V and 6 bases from J, the gap between germline ends came to 14 bases. This CDR3 is built from 14 residues. Graves' hyperthyroidism is called stable when ophthalmopathy does not progress within 18 months. Fresh peripheral blood, 10 ml, yielded the PBMCs. Regions amplified from RNA transcripts were the TCR beta CDR3 regions. In the first-round RT-PCR of the TCR CDR3, the HTBI primer set was used. TCRdb redid the calling of the multiplex PCR reads with MiXCR, one entry per CDR3 protein. The data hold some 420,000 distinct CDR3 sequences, with around 13% observed a single time. At least ten counts were recorded for this clonotype.

What was sequenced was blood. The rearrangement uses TRBV7-3 and TRBJ1-5; weak D call: TRBD1 (5 bases). This TCR was recovered from a woman under 30 with Graves' hyperthyroidism. Written as DNA, the CDR3 is TGTGCCAGCAGCCCTGGGACGACGGGTCAGCCCCAGCATTTT. It codes for CASSPGTTGQPQHF.